The source of this T cell receptor (beta chain) is a study of blood T cells in healthy people across ages. Caucasian, healthy and from Russia, the donors were aged between roughly 6 and 95. Next came a second PCR, run for about 6 to 11 cycles, which used a sample-barcoded 5' primer along with a J-beta primer mix. Each cDNA molecule received a tag from a template-switch adaptor that had 12 random nucleotides. TCRdb called the 5' RACE reads again in MiXCR, with one record for every CDR3 protein. The top ten hold about 11% of the sample, which has under 2 million distinct CDR3 sequences, about 31% seen once. Germline V gene sequence: CDR1 SGHTA, CDR2 FQGNSA. V shed 1 base and J shed 0 bases, with 16 bases lying between them. This CDR3 region has 17 residues. This clonotype was observed a few times.

The TCR sequence derives from a woman younger than 45 in good health. Sequencing input: blood. The chain uses TRBV7-2 and TRBJ2-7; D gene uncertain. CDR3 nucleotides: TGTGCCAGCAGCTTAGATCTGGATCGGTCCTTCTCCTACGAGCAGTACTTC. Translated: CASSLDLDRSFSYEQYF.